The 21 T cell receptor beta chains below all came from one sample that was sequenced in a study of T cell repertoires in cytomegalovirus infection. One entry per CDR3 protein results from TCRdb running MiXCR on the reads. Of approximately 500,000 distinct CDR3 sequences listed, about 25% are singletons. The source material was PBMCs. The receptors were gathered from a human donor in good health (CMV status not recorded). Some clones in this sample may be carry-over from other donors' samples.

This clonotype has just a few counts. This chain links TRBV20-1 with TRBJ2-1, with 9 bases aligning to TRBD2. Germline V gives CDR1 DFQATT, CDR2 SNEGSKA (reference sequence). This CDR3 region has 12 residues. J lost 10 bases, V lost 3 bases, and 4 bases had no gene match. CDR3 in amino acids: CSARGLAEEQFF. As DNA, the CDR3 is TGCAGTGCTAGGGGACTAGCTGAGGAGCAGTTCTTC.

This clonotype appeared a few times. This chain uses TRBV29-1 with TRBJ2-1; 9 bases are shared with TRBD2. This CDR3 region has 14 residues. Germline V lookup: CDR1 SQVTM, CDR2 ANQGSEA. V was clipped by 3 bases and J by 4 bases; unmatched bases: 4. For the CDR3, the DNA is TGCAGCGTTGAGGCCCTAGCGGGATACAATGAGCAGTTCTTC. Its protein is CSVEALAGYNEQFF.

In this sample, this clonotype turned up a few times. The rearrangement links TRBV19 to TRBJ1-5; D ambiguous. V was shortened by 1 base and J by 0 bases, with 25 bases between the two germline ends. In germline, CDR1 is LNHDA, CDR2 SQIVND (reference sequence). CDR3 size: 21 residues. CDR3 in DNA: TGTGCCAGTAGTATAGTGTCTGGGTCGGCCTCAAGGAGACCTAGCAATCAGCCCCAGCATTTT. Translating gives CASSIVSGSASRRPSNQPQHF.

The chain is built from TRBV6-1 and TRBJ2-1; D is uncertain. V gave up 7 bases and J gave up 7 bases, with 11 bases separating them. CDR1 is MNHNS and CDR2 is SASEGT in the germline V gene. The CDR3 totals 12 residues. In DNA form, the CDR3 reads TGTGCCAGCACCAAATCCTCGAATGAGCAGTTCTTC. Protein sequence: CASTKSSNEQFF.

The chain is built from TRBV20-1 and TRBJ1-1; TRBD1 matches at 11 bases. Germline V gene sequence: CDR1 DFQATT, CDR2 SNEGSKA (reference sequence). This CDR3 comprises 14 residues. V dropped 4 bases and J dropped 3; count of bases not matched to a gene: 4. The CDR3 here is CSAKGTGGYTEAFF. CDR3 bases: TGCAGTGCTAAGGGGACAGGGGGGTACACTGAAGCTTTCTTT.

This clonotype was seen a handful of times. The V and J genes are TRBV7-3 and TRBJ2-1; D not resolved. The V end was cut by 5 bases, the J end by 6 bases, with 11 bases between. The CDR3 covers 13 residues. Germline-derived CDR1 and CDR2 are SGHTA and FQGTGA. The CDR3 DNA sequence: TGTGCCAGCAGCAATCGGAAAGGCAATGAGCAGTTCTTC. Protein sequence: CASSNRKGNEQFF.

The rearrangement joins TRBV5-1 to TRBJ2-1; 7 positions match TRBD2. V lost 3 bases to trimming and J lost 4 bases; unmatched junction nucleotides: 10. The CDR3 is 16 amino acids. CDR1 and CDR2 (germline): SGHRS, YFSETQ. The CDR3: CASSYATSSGYNEQFF. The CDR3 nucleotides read TGCGCCAGCAGCTATGCGACTAGCTCGGGATACAATGAGCAGTTCTTC.

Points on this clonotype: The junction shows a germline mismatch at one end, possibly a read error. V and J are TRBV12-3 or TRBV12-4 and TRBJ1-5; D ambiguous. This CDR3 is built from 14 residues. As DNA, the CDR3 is TGTGCCAACAGTTTAATGGAAGGCAATCAGCCCCAGCATTTT. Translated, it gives CANSLMEGNQPQHF.

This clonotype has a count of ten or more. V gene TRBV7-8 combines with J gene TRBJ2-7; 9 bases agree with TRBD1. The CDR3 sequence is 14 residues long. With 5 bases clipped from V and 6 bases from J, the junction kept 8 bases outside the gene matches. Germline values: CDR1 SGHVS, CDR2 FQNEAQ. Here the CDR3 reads CASSPGTGMGEQYF. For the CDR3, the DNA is TGTGCCAGCAGCCCAGGGACAGGGATGGGCGAGCAGTACTTC.

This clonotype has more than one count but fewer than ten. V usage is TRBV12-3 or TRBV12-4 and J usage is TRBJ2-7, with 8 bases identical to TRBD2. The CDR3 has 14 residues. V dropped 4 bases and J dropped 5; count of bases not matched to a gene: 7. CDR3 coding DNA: TGTGCCAGCAGTTCCGGGAGGGAACTTCACGAGCAGTACGTC. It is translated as CASSSGRELHEQYV.

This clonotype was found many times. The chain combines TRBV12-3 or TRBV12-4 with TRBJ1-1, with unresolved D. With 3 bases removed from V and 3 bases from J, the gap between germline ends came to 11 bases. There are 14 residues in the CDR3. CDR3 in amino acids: CASSFPPRYTEAFF. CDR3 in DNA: TGTGCCAGCAGTTTTCCCCCGAGGTACACTGAAGCTTTCTTT.

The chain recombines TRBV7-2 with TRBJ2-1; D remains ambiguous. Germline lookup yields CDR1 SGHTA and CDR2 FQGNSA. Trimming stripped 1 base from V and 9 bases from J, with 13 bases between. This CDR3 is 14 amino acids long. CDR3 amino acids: CASSLGLQLFEQFF. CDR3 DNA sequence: TGTGCCAGCAGCTTAGGGCTCCAACTCTTTGAGCAGTTCTTC.

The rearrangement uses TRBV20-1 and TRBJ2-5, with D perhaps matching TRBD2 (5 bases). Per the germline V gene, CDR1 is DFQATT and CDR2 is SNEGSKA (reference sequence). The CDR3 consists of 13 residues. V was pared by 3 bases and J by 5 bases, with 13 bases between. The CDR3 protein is CSASDGELETQYF. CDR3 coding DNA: TGCAGTGCTAGCGACGGGGAATTGGAGACCCAGTACTTC.

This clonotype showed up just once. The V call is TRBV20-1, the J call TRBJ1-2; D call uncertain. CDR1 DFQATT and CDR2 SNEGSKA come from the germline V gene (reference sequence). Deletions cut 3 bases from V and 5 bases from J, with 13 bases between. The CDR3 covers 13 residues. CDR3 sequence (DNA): TGCAGTGCTAGTGGGGTCGGGTCATATGGCTACACCTTC. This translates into CSASGVGSYGYTF.

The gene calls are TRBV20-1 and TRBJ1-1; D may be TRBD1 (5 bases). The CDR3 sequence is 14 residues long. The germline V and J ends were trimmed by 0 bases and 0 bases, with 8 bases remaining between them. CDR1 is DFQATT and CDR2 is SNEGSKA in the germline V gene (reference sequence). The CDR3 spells CSARDKGMNTEAFF. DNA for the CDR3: TGCAGTGCTAGAGATAAGGGGATGAACACTGAAGCTTTCTTT.

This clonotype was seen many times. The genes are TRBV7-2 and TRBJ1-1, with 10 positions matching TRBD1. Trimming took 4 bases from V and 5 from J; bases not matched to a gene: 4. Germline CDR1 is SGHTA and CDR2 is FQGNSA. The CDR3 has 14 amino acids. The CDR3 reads CASSSGQGRTEAFF. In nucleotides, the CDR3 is TGTGCCAGCAGCTCGGGACAGGGGCGTACTGAAGCTTTCTTT.

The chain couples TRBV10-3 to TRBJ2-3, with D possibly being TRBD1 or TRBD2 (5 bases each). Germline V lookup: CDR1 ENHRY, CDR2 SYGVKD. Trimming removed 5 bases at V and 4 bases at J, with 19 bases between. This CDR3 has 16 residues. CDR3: CAISPGRSNVADTQYF. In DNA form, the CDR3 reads TGTGCCATCAGTCCGGGACGGAGTAATGTCGCAGATACGCAGTATTTT.

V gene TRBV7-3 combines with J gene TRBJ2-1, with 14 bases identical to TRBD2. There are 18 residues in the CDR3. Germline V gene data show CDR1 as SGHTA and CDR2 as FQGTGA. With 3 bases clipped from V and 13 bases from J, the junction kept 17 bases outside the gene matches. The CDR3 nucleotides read TGTGCCAGCAGCTTGGGACTAGCGGGAGCGGTTTTCCCTAACCCCCAGTTCTTC. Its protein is CASSLGLAGAVFPNPQFF. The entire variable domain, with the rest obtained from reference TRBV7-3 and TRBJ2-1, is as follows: GAGVSQTPSNKVTEKGKYVELRCDPISGHTALYWYRQSLGQGPEFLIYFQGTGAADDSGLPNDRFFAVRPEGSVSTLKIQRTERGDSAVYLCASSLGLAGAVFPNPQFFGPGTRLTVL.

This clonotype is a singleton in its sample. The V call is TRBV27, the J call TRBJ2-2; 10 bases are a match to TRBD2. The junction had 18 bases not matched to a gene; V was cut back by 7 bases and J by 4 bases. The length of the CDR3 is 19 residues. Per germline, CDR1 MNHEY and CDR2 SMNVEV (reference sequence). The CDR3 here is CASTPSGRTVVLGTGELFF. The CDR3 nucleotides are TGTGCCAGCACCCCTAGCGGGAGAACGGTTGTTTTGGGCACCGGGGAGCTGTTTTTT.

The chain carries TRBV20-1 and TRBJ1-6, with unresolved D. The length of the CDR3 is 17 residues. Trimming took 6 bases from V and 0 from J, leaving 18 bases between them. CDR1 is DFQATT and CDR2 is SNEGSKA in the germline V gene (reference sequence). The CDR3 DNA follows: TGCAGTGCCCAAACGGGCCAGTTCAGCTCCTATAATTCACCCCTCCACTTT. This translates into CSAQTGQFSSYNSPLHF.

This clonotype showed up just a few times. The CDR3 spells CASSLDAGAGELFF. The CDR3 DNA sequence: TGTGCCAGCAGCTTAGACGCGGGAGCTGGGGAGCTGTTTTTT. The rearrangement uses TRBV7-6 and TRBJ2-2, with 7 bases fitting TRBD2. Germline loops: CDR1 SGHVS, CDR2 FNYEAQ. After removal of 1 base from V and 8 bases from J, the junction contained 4 bases not matched to a gene. This CDR3 is 14 amino acids long.